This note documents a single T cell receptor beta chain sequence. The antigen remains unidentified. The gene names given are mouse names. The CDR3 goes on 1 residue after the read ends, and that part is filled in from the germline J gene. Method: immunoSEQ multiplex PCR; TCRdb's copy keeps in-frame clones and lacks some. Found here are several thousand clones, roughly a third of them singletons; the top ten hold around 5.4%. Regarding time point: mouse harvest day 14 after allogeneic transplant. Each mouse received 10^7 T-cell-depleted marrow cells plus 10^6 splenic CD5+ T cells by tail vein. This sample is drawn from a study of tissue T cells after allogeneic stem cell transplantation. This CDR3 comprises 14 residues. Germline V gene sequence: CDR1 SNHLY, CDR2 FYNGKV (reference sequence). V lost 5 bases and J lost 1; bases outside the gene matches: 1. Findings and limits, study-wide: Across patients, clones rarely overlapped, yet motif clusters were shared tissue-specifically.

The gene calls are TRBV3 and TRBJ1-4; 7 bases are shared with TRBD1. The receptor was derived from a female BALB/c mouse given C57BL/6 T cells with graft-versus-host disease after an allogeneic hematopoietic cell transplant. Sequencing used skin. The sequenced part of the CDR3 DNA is TGTGCCAGCAGCGGGGACAGTTCCAACGAAAGATTATTT. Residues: CASSGDSSNERLF. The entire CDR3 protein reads CASSGDSSNERLFF.